This T cell receptor beta chain was observed in a study of shared clonotypes between healthy human individuals. Sequencing used immunoSEQ multiplex PCR; TCRdb keeps in-frame clones, though not all of them. The table includes 550,000 to 800,000 clones, 90% detected once. CDR3 length: 13 amino acids. V was pared by 6 bases and J by 7 bases, with 7 bases of the junction left unmatched. Per the germline V gene, CDR1 is SQVTM and CDR2 is ANQGSEA. Sequencing input: memory CD8+ T cells from PBMCs. Specified subset: CD45RO+ cells pooled with CCR7-negative TemRA cells. The origin of this receptor is a young man in good health. Some clones in this sample may be carry-over from other donors' samples. V gene TRBV29-1 combines with J gene TRBJ2-1, with 9 bases that match TRBD2. The CDR3 DNA is TGCAGCGTACCGGGACTAGCCTGGAATGAGCAGTTCTTC. Translating gives CSVPGLAWNEQFF.